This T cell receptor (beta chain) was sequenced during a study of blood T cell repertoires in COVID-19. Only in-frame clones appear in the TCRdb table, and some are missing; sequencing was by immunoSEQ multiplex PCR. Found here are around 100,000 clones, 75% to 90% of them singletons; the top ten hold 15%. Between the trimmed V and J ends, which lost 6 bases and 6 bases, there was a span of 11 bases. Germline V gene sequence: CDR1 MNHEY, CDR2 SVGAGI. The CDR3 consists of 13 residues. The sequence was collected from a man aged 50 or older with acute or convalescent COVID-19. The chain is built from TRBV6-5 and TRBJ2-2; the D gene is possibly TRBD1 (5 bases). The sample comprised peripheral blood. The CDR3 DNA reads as TGTGCCAGCAGGACAGTTGGCTCCGGGGAGCTGTTTTTT. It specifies CASRTVGSGELFF.